The clone carrying this TCR beta chain was seen many times. Its target is unknown. The source of the sample is a study of CD8 T cells in ankylosing spondylitis. Notes on the study in general: The authors reported significant enrichment of disease-linked clones in matched ankylosing spondylitis synovial fluid.

Libraries for TCR beta were made by quantitative 5'-RACE with molecular barcodes. TCRdb processed the 5' RACE reads anew with MiXCR; each CDR3 protein has one entry. The sample holds a few hundred thousand distinct CDR3 sequences, about 18% seen once. The length of the CDR3 is 15 residues. The junction had 4 bases not matched to a gene; V was cut back by 1 base and J by 2 bases. Germline values: CDR1 SGHVS, CDR2 FQNEAQ. V gene TRBV7-8 combines with J gene TRBJ2-7, with 8 bases lining up with TRBD1. The sequence derives from a male donor with ankylosing spondylitis or in good health (not recorded which). The sample was blood, either unsorted or a sorted T cell fraction (not recorded which). The CDR3 coding sequence is TGTGCCAGCAGCTTAGAAGCAGGGGGCCCCTACGAGCAGTACTTC. This encodes CASSLEAGGPYEQYF.